This T cell receptor beta chain comes out of a study of blood T cell repertoires in COVID-19. Study-level background: Samples came from the United States, Italy and Spain, spanning acute and convalescent COVID-19. Sources were T cells, B-cell-depleted T cells, or PBMCs; the material itself was cDNA or gDNA.

In germline, CDR1 is SGHRS, CDR2 YFSETQ. CDR3 length equals 16 residues. Unmatched junction bases numbered 3, after V lost 0 bases and J lost 2 bases. Authors' analysis steps: Estimated nucleated cell counts came from reference gene primer amplification. The data were produced by immunoSEQ multiplex PCR, yet TCRdb's version contains in-frame clones alone and is incomplete. V and J calls and clone size are as listed in that table; D and trimming were resolved from the DNA. Of under 200,000 clones listed, approximately 80% were seen once; the top ten hold under 3.5%. The V gene is TRBV5-1, the J gene TRBJ2-3; 10 nucleotides match TRBD2. This receptor was identified in a woman aged 55-70 years with acute or convalescent COVID-19. The sample consisted of peripheral blood. The CDR3 DNA sequence: TGCGCCAGCAGCTTGGAAGCGGGGGGGGTCACAGATACGCAGTATTTT. It yields the protein CASSLEAGGVTDTQYF.